This T cell receptor (beta chain) was recorded in a study of shared clonotypes between healthy human individuals. General study points: Researchers sampled blood only, noting tissue repertoires likely differ.

TCRdb keeps only in-frame clones here, not all; method: immunoSEQ multiplex PCR. Of 2 million to 2.5 million clones in the sample, approximately 96% were seen once. Comment on this clone: What it recognizes is unknown.

This receptor was taken from a man aged 18 to 30 in good health. What was sequenced was naive CD4+ T cells sorted from blood. The subset: CD45RA+ positively selected.

CDR3 coding DNA: TGTGCCAGCAGGGCTAGCGGGGGGGCCACAGATACGCAGTATTTT. Its protein product is CASRASGGATDTQYF. The V and J genes are TRBV6-6 and TRBJ2-3; 12 bases are a match to TRBD2. Per germline, CDR1 MNHNY and CDR2 SVGAGI (reference sequence). There are 15 residues in the CDR3. V trimming: 6 bases; J trimming: 2 bases; junction bases outside the gene matches: 3.